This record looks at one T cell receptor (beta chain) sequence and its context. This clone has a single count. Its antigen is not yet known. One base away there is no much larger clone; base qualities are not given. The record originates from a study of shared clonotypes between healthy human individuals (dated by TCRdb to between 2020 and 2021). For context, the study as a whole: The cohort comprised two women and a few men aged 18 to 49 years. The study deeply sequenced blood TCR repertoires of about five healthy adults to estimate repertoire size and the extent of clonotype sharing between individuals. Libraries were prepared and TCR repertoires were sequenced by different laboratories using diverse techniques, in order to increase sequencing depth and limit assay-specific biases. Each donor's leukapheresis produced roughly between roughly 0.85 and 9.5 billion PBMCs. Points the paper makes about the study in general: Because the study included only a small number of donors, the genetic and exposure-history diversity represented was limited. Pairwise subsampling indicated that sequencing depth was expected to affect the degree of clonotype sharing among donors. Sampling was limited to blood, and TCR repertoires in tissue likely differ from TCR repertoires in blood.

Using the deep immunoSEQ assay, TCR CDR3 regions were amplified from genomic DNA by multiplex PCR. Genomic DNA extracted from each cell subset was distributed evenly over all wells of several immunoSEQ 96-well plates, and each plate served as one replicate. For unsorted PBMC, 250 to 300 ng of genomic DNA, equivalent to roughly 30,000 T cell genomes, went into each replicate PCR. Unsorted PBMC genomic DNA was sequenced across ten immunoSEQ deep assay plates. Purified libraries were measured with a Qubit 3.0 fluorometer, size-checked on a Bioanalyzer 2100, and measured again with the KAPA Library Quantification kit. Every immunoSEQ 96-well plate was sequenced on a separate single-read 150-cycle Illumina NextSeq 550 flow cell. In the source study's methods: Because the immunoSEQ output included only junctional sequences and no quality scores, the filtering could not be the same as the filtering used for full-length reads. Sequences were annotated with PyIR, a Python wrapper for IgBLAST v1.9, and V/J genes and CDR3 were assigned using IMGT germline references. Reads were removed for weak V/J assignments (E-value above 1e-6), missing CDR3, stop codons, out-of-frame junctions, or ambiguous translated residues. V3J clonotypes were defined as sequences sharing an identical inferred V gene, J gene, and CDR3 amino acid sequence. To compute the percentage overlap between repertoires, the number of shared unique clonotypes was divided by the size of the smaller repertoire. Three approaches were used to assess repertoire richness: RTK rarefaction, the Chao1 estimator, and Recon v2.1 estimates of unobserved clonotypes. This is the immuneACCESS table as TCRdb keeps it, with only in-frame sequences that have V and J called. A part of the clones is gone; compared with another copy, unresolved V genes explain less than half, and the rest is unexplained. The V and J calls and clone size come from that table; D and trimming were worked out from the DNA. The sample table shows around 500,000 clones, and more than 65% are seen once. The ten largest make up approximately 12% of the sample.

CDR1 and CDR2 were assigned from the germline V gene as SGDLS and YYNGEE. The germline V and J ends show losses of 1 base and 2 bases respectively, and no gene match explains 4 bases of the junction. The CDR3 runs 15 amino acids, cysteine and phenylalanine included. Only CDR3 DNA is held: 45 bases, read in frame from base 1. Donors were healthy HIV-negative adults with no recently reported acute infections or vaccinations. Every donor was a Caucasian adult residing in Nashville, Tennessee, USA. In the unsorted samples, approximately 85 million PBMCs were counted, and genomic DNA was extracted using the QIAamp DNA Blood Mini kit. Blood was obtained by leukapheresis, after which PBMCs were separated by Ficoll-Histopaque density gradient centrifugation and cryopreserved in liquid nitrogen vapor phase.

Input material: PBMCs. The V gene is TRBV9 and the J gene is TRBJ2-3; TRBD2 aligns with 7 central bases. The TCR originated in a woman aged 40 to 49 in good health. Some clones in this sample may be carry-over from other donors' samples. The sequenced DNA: TGTGCCAGCAGCGTACTAGCGGAATTCACAGATACGCAGTATTTT. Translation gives CASSVLAEFTDTQYF.